Sequencing of this T cell receptor beta chain was carried out in a study of cytomegalovirus exposure and HLA in healthy donors. General study points: Judged likely to be a sequencing artifact was a cluster of highly shared sequence variants.

PCR was performed using 60 Vbeta and 13 Jbeta primers. Libraries were prepared by immunoSEQ multiplex PCR; TCRdb keeps only in-frame clonotypes and omits some of them. The sample contains 180,000 or so clones, around 80% of which appear only once. Concerning this clone: No antigen is known for it.

Per the germline V gene, CDR1 is SNHLY and CDR2 is FYNNEI. V was trimmed by 6 bases and J by 4 bases, leaving 24 bases between them. CDR3 length: 17 residues. Everyone who donated was a healthy bone marrow donor. The TCR comes from a woman under 40 in good health and CMV-seropositive. This chain connects TRBV2 to TRBJ1-2, with a tentative D call TRBD1 (6 bases). The sequencing sample was made of PBMCs. The CDR3 spells CASRLTRQDIEFYGYTF. DNA of the CDR3: TGTGCCAGCAGACTCACAAGACAGGACATAGAATTCTATGGCTACACCTTC.